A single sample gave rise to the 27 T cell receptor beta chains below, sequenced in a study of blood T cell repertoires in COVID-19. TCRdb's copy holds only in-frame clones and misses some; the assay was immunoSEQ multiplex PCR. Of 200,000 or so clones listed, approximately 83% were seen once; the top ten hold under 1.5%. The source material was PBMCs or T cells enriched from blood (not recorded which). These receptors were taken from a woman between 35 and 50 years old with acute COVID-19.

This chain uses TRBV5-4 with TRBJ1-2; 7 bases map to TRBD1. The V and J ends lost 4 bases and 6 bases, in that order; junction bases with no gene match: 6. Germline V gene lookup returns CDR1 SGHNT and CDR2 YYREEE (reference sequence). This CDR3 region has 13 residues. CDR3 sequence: CASSLSGGDGYTF. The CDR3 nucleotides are TGTGCCAGCAGCCTTTCAGGGGGTGATGGCTACACCTTC.

CDR3 sequence: CASRYNRGSNSPLHF. The CDR3 nucleotides read TGTGCCAGCAGATACAACAGGGGGTCTAATTCACCCCTCCACTTT. This sequence joins TRBV2 and TRBJ1-6, with 8 nucleotides matching TRBD1. Germline assignment: CDR1 SNHLY and CDR2 FYNNEI. This CDR3 region has 15 residues. J lost 6 bases, V lost 6 bases, and 7 bases had no gene match. Full variable domain (outside the CDR3, taken from reference TRBV2 and TRBJ1-6): EPEVTQTPSHQVTQMGQEVILRCVPISNHLYFYWYRQILGQKVEFLVSFYNNEISEKSEIFDDQFSVERPDGSNFTLKIRSTKLEDSAMYFCASRYNRGSNSPLHFGNGTRLTVT.

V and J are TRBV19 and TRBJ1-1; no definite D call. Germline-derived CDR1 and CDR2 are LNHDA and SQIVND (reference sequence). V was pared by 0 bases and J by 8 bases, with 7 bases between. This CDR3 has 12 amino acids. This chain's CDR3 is CASSIERREAFF. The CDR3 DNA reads TGTGCCAGTAGTATAGAGAGGCGAGAAGCTTTCTTT.

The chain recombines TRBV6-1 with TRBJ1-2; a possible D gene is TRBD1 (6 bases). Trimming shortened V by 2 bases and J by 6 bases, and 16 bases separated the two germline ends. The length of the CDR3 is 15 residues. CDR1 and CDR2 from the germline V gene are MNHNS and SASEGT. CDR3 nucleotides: TGTGCCAGCAGTGAAAGGACAGTCGGCGGTGATGGCTACACCTTC. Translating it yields CASSERTVGGDGYTF.

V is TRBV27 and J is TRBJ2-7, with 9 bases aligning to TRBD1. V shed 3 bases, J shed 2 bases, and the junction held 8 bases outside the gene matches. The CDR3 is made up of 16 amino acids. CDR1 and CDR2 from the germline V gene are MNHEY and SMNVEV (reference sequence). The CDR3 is CASSLDWTGATYEQYF. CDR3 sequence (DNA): TGTGCCAGCAGTTTGGATTGGACAGGGGCCACCTACGAGCAGTACTTC.

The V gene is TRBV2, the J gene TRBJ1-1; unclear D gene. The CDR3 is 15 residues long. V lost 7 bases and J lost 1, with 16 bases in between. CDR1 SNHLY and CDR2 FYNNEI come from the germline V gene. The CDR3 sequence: CASMEWRATNTEAFF. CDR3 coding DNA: TGTGCCAGCATGGAGTGGCGGGCAACGAACACTGAAGCTTTCTTT.

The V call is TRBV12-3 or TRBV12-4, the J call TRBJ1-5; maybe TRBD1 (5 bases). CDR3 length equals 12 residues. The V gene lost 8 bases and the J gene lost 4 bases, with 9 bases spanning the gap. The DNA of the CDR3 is TGTGCCAGCCAAGGGGCAAATCAGCCCCAGCATTTT. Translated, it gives CASQGANQPQHF.

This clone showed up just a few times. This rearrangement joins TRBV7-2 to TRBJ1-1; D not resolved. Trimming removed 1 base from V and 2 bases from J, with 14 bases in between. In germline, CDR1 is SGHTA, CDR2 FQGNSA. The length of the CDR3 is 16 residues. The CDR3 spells CASSLGEAGFNTEAFF. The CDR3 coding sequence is TGTGCCAGCAGCTTAGGCGAGGCTGGGTTCAACACTGAAGCTTTCTTT.

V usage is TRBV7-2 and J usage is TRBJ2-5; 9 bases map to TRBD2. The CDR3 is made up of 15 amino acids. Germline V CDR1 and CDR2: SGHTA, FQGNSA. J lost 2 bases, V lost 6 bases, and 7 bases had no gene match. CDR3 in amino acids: CASRIGLALQETQYF. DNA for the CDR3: TGTGCCAGCAGGATAGGACTAGCGCTACAAGAGACCCAGTACTTC.

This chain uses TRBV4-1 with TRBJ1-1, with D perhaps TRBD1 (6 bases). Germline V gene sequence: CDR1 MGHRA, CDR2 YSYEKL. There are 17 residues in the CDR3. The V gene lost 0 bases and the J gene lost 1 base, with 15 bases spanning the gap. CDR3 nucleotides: TGCGCCAGCAGCCAAGATCCCTCTGGACAGACGAACACTGAAGCTTTCTTT. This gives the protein CASSQDPSGQTNTEAFF.

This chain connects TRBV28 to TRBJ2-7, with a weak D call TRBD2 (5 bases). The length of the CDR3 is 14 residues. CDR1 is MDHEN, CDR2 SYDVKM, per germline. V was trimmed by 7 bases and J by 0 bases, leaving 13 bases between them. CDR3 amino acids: CASKTAASSYEQYF. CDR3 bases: TGTGCCAGCAAAACAGCGGCTAGCTCCTACGAGCAGTACTTC. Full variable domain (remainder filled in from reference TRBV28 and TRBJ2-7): DVKVTQSSRYLVKRTGEKVFLECVQDMDHENMFWYRQDPGLGLRLIYFSYDVKMKEKGDIPEGYSVSREKKERFSLILESASTNQTSMYLCASKTAASSYEQYFGPGTRLTVT.

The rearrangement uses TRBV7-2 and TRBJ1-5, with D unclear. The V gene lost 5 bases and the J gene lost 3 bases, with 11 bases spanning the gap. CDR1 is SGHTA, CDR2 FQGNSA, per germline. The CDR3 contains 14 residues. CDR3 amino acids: CASSVGRNNQPQHF. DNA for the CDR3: TGTGCCAGCAGCGTGGGCCGGAACAATCAGCCCCAGCATTTT.

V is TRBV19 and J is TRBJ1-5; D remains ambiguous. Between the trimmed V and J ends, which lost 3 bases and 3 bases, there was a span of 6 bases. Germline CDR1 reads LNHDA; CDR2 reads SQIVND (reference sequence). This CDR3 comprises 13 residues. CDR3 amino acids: CASSIQANQPQHF. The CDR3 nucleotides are TGTGCCAGTAGTATTCAGGCCAATCAGCCCCAGCATTTT.

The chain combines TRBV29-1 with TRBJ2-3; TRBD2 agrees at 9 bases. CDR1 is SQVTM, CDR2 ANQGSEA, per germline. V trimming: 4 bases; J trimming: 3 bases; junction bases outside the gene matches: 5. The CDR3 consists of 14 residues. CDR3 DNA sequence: TGCAGCGTTGTGGGCGGGAGGGGAACAGATACGCAGTATTTT. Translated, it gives CSVVGGRGTDTQYF.

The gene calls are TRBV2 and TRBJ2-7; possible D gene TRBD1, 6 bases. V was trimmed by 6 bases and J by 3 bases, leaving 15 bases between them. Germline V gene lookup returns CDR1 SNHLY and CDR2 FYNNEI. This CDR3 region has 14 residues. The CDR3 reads CASRDTTGHYEQYF. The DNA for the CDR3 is TGTGCCAGCAGGGACACAACAGGGCACTACGAGCAGTACTTC.

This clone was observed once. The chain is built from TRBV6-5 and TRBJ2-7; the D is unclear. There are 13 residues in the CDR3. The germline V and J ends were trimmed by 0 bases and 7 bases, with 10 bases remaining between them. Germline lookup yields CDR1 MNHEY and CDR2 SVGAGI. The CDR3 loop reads CASSYSGGLEQYF. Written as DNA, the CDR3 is TGTGCCAGCAGTTACTCAGGCGGTTTGGAGCAGTACTTC.

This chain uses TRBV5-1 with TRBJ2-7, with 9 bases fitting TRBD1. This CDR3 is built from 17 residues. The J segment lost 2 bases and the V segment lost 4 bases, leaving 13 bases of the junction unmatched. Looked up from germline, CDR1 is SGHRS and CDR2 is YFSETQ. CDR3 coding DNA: TGCGCCAGCAGCGCCGGGACAGGGTCCTCCCAAACCTACGAGCAGTACTTC. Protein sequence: CASSAGTGSSQTYEQYF. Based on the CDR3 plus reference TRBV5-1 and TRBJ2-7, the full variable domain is KAGVTQTPRYLIKTRGQQVTLSCSPISGHRSVSWYQQTPGQGLQFLFEYFSETQRNKGNFPGRFSGRQFSNSRSEMNVSTLELGDSALYLCASSAGTGSSQTYEQYFGPGTRLTVT.

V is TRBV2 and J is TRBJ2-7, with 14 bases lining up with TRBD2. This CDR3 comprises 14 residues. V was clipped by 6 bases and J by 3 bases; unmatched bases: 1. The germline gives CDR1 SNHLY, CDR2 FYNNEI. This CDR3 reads CASRGLAGVYEQYF. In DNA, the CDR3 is TGTGCCAGCAGGGGACTAGCGGGAGTCTACGAGCAGTACTTC. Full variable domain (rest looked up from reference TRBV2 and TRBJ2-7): EPEVTQTPSHQVTQMGQEVILRCVPISNHLYFYWYRQILGQKVEFLVSFYNNEISEKSEIFDDQFSVERPDGSNFTLKIRSTKLEDSAMYFCASRGLAGVYEQYFGPGTRLTVT.

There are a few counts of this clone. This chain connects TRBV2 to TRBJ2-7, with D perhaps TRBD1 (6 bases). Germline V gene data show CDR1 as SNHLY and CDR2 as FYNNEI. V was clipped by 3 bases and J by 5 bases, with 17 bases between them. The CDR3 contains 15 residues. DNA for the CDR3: TGTGCCAGCAGTGACACAGGGCATCCTTTTGACGAGCAGTACTTC. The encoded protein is CASSDTGHPFDEQYF.

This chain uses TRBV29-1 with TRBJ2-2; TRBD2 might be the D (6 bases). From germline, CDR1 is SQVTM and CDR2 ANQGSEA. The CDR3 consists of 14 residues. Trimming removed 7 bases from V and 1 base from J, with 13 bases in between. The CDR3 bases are TGCAGCGCCGGAGGGCAGATGAACACCGGGGAGCTGTTTTTT. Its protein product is CSAGGQMNTGELFF.

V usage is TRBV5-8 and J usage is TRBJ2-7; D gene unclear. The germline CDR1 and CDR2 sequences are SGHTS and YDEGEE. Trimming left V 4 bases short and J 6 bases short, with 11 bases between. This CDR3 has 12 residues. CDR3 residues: CASSLNAGEQYF. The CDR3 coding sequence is TGTGCCAGCAGCCTAAACGCTGGCGAGCAGTACTTC.

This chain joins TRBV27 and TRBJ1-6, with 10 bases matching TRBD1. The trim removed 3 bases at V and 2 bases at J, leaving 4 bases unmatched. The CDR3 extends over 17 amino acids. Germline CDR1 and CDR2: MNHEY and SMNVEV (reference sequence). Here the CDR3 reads CASSFSGTGAYNSPLHF. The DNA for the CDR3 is TGTGCCAGCAGTTTCTCCGGGACAGGGGCCTATAATTCACCCCTCCACTTT.

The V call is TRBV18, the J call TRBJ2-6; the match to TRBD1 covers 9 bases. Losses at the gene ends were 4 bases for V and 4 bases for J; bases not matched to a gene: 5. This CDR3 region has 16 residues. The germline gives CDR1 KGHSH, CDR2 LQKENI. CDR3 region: CASSRTGELGANVLTF. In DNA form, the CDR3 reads TGTGCCAGCTCACGGACAGGGGAGCTCGGGGCCAACGTCCTGACTTTC.

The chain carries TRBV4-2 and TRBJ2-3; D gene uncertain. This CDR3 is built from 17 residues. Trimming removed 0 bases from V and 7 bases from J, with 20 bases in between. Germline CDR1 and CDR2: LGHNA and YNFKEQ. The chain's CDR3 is CASSQEGFTTSVYTQYF. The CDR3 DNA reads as TGTGCCAGCAGCCAAGAAGGTTTTACTACCAGTGTGTATACGCAGTATTTT.

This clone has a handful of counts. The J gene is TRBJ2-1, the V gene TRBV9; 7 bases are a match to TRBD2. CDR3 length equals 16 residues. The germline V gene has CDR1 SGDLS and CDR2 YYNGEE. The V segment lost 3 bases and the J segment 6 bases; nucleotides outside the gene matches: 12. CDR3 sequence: CASSESPLAMFNEQFF. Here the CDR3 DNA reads TGTGCCAGCAGCGAGTCCCCACTAGCGATGTTCAATGAGCAGTTCTTC.

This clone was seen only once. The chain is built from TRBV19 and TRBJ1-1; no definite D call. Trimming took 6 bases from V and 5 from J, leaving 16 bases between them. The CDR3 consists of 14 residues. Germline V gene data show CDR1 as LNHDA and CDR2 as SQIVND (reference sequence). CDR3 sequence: CASRLRSGVTEAFF. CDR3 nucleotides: TGTGCCAGTAGACTACGGTCCGGTGTGACTGAAGCTTTCTTT.

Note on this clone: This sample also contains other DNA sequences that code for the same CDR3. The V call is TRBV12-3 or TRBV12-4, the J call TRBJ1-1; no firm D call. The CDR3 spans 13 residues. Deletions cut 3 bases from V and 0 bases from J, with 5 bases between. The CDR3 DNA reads TGTGCCAGCAGTTTCCGGTTGAACACTGAAGCTTTCTTT. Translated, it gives CASSFRLNTEAFF.